This entry features one T cell receptor beta chain sequence. Its matching antigen is unknown. This specimen comes from a study of T cells after yellow fever vaccination. Overall study: Low-cell-number fractions underwent preparation using SMART-Seq v4 Ultra Low Input. General study results and limits: Contaminants from the bulk population, in the form of abundant clonotypes, could be found in FACS-sorted repertoires. The booster response re-showed most primary clones: approximately 97% CD4, roughly 91% CD8.

V lost 2 bases and J lost 8; bases outside the gene matches: 8. CDR1 is GTSNPN and CDR2 is SVGIG in the germline V gene (reference sequence). CDR3 length: 15 amino acids. Production of TCR cDNA was by 5'RACE template switching, which also added a universal primer site and UMIs. TCRdb reprocessed the 5' RACE reads with MiXCR, giving one entry per CDR3 protein. The data show 620,000 or so distinct CDR3 sequences, roughly a sixth seen once. This rearrangement joins TRBV30 to TRBJ2-1, with TRBD1 matching over 11 bases. The clonotype originates from a man aged 18 to 35 who received the YFV17D yellow fever vaccine. Material: PBMCs, obtained 4 to 5 days after the first yellow fever vaccination. CDR3 protein: CAWSPGTGGSDEQFF. The CDR3 coding sequence is TGTGCCTGGAGTCCGGGGACAGGGGGTTCGGATGAGCAGTTCTTC.